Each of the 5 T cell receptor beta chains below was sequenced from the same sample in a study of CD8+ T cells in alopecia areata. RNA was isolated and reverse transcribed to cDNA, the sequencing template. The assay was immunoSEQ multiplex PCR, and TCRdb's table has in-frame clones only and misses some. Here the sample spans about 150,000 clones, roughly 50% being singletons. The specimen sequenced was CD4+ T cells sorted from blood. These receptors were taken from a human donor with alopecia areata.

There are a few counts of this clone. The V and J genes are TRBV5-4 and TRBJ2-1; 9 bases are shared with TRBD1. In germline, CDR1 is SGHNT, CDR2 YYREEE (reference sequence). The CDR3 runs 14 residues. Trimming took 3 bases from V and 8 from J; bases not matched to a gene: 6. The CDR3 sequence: CASSSRTGVDEQFF. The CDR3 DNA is TGTGCCAGCAGCTCCCGGACAGGGGTAGATGAGCAGTTCTTC.

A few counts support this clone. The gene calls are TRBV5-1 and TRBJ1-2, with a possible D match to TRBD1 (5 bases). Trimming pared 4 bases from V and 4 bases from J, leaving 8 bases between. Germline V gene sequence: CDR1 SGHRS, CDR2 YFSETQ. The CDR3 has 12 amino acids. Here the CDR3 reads CASSGGTYGYTF. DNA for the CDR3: TGCGCCAGCAGCGGGGGAACCTATGGCTACACCTTC. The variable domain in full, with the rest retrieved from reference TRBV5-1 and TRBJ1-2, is KAGVTQTPRYLIKTRGQQVTLSCSPISGHRSVSWYQQTPGQGLQFLFEYFSETQRNKGNFPGRFSGRQFSNSRSEMNVSTLELGDSALYLCASSGGTYGYTFGSGTRLTVV.

The CDR3 coding sequence is TGTGCCAGTAGTGTCGGACCCCGCAGCACAGATACGCAGTATTTT. Amino acids: CASSVGPRSTDTQYF. This chain uses TRBV19 with TRBJ2-3; D is unresolved. CDR1 is LNHDA and CDR2 is SQIVND in the germline V gene (reference sequence). Deletions cut 5 bases from V and 0 bases from J, with 12 bases between. This CDR3 has 15 residues.

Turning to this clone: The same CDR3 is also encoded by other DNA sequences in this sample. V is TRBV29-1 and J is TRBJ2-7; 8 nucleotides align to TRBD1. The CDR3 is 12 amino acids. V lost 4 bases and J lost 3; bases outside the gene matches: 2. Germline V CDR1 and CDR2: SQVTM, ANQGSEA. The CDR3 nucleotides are TGCAGCGTTGGGACAGGGATCTACGAGCAGTACTTC. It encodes CSVGTGIYEQYF.

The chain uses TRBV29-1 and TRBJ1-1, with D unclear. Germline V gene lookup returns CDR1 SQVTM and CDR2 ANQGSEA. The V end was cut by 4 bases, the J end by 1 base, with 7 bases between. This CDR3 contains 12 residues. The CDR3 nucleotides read TGCAGCGTTGGGCACCAGAACACTGAAGCTTTCTTT. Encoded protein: CSVGHQNTEAFF.